This passage covers 17 T cell receptor beta chains from one sample sequenced in a study of cytomegalovirus exposure and HLA in healthy donors. Vbeta (60) and Jbeta (13) primers were used in the PCR. Some clones are missing from TCRdb's copy, which holds only in-frame ones; the method was immunoSEQ multiplex PCR. The top ten clones hold about 9.7% of a sample with 150,000 to 200,000 clones, around four fifths of them seen once. Sequenced material: PBMCs. The receptors derive from a man between 18 and 29 years old in good health and CMV-seropositive.

There are a few counts of this clone. The chain combines TRBV6-1 with TRBJ1-1; 7 bases fit TRBD1. The CDR3 contains 14 residues. V was pared by 7 bases and J by 2 bases, with 7 bases of the junction left unmatched. CDR1 and CDR2 from the germline V gene are MNHNS and SASEGT. The CDR3 spells CASTLGDSNTEAFF. In nucleotides, the CDR3 is TGTGCCAGCACCCTGGGGGACAGTAACACTGAAGCTTTCTTT.

This clone showed up just once. The V gene is TRBV5-1, the J gene TRBJ1-1; a weak D match, TRBD1 (5 bases). The V and J ends lost 0 bases and 4 bases respectively, with 16 bases between them. Germline lookup yields CDR1 SGHRS and CDR2 YFSETQ. This CDR3 contains 16 residues. The CDR3 loop reads CASSLAGVNLITEAFF. In nucleotides, the CDR3 is TGCGCCAGCAGCTTGGCGGGGGTAAACTTGATCACTGAAGCTTTCTTT.

The V gene is TRBV2, the J gene TRBJ1-4, with 9 bases lining up with TRBD1. Trimming removed 4 bases from V and 8 bases from J; junction bases left unmatched: 11. The germline CDR1 and CDR2 sequences are SNHLY and FYNNEI. This CDR3 spans 16 amino acids. The CDR3 reads CASSVGTGHVREKLFF. CDR3 DNA sequence: TGTGCCAGCAGTGTAGGGACAGGGCACGTACGGGAAAAACTGTTTTTT.

The V call is TRBV1, the J call TRBJ2-1; the table's D call, TRBD1, has no DNA check behind it. TRBV1 represents a pseudogene. CDR3 length: 17 amino acids. The CDR3 sequence is CTSSRDPGQASYNEQFF. CDR3 nucleotide sequence: TGCACCAGCAGCCGAGACCCTGGACAGGCGTCCTACAATGAGCAGTTCTTC.

This clone was counted once. The chain couples TRBV5-1 to TRBJ1-3; D is ambiguous. The CDR3 runs 17 residues. V dropped 0 bases and J dropped 4 bases, with 17 bases sitting between them. The germline gives CDR1 SGHRS, CDR2 YFSETQ. In nucleotides, the CDR3 is TGCGCCAGCAGCTTGGTCCCTGCGGGGAACACCGGAAACACCATATATTTT. Amino acids: CASSLVPAGNTGNTIYF.

The CDR3 DNA follows: TGTGCCAGCAGTTATGCAGGGGCCTACGAGCAGTACTTC. Translated, it gives CASSYAGAYEQYF. V is TRBV6-1 and J is TRBJ2-7; a weak D match, TRBD1 (6 bases). Trimming pared 5 bases from V and 2 bases from J, leaving 10 bases between. The CDR3 is made up of 13 amino acids. Germline V CDR1 and CDR2: MNHNS, SASEGT.

The V gene is TRBV12-5, the J gene TRBJ2-7; TRBD1 might be the D (5 bases). Germline V gene data show CDR1 as LGHNT and CDR2 as FRNRAP. The CDR3 covers 11 residues. V was shortened by 9 bases and J by 7 bases, with 13 bases between the two germline ends. The CDR3 DNA reads as TGTGCTAGCAGGCAGGGTTGGGAGCAGTACTTC. Translation: CASRQGWEQYF. Filled out from reference TRBV12-5 and TRBJ2-7, the complete variable domain reads DARVTQTPRHKVTEMGQEVTMRCQPILGHNTVFWYRQTMMQGLELLAYFRNRAPLDDSGMPKDRFSAEMPDATLATLKIQPSEPRDSAVYFCASRQGWEQYFGPGTRLTVT.

This clone appeared once. Since the CDR3 does not end with the conserved phenylalanine or tryptophan, this likely comes from a read error. V usage is TRBV10-2 and J usage is TRBJ1-6; maybe TRBD1 (5 bases). This CDR3 comprises 14 residues. Per the germline V gene, CDR1 is WSHSY and CDR2 is SAAADI. V shed 6 bases and J shed 8 bases, with 14 bases lying between them. The CDR3 sequence: CASSAYTGDSPLHL. In DNA, the CDR3 is TGCGCCAGCAGCGCCTATACAGGCGATTCACCCCTCCACCTT.

The V call is TRBV29-1, the J call TRBJ1-4; weak D call: TRBD1 (5 bases). Trimming removed 7 bases from V and 5 bases from J, with 17 bases in between. This CDR3 comprises 14 residues. CDR1 and CDR2 from the germline V gene are SQVTM and ANQGSEA. CDR3 nucleotides: TGCAGCGCCGATACCGGGACTGAGAATGAAAAACTGTTTTTT. Residues: CSADTGTENEKLFF.

The sample holds one count of this clone. CDR3: CASTMSLIPGVSPSTDTQYF. In DNA form, the CDR3 reads TGTGCCAGCACTATGAGTCTTATCCCGGGAGTGTCCCCTTCCACAGATACGCAGTATTTT. The gene calls are TRBV2 and TRBJ2-3; D possibly corresponds to TRBD2 (6 bases). The CDR3 totals 20 residues. V was clipped by 7 bases and J by 2 bases, with 31 bases between them. In germline, CDR1 is SNHLY, CDR2 FYNNEI.

This clone has only a few counts. The J gene is TRBJ2-5, the V gene TRBV27; possibly TRBD2 for D (5 bases). The end of the DNA fits TRBJ2-7 better, so the J call may be wrong. CDR1 is MNHEY, CDR2 SMNVEV, per germline (reference sequence). This CDR3 is built from 16 residues. The CDR3, as DNA: TGTGCCAGCAGTTCTACTAGTGGCAGCGGATCCTACGAGCAGTACTTC. Translation gives CASSSTSGSGSYEQYF.

This clone was found once. The V gene is TRBV4-1, the J gene TRBJ2-1; 14 nucleotides align to TRBD2. CDR3 length: 18 residues. The trim removed 0 bases at V and 9 bases at J, leaving 10 bases unmatched. Germline V gene data show CDR1 as MGHRA and CDR2 as YSYEKL. Here the CDR3 DNA reads TGCGCCAGCAGCCAAGATCTTAAGGGGACTAGCGGGAGTGGTGAGCAGTTCTTC. Its translation: CASSQDLKGTSGSGEQFF.

The table lists this clone with a count of one. The V gene is TRBV5-6, the J gene TRBJ2-4, with D possibly matching TRBD2 (5 bases). V lost 1 base, J lost 2 bases, and 10 bases lay in between. The CDR3 is 15 residues long. In germline, CDR1 is SGHDT, CDR2 YYEEEE. CDR3 sequence (DNA): TGTGCCAGCAGCTTGTCTGAGGGTCCCAAAAACATTCAGTACTTC. Protein product: CASSLSEGPKNIQYF.

V and J are TRBV4-3 and TRBJ1-2; 8 bases map to TRBD1. The CDR3 is made up of 17 amino acids. Germline V lookup: CDR1 LGHNA, CDR2 YSLEER. V lost 4 bases to trimming and J lost 4 bases; unmatched junction nucleotides: 14. CDR3 nucleotides: TGCGCCAGCAGCCCGGACAGGGTCTCTAGTGCGTCCTATGGCTACACCTTC. It translates to CASSPDRVSSASYGYTF.

The chain joins TRBV6-4 to TRBJ1-1; 8 bases are a match to TRBD1. The CDR3 covers 15 residues. Trimming took 6 bases from V and 1 from J; bases not matched to a gene: 7. Looked up from germline, CDR1 is MRHNA and CDR2 is SNTAGT. CDR3: CASRVTGDQNTEAFF. Written as DNA, the CDR3 is TGTGCCAGCAGGGTGACAGGGGACCAGAACACTGAAGCTTTCTTT.

The J gene is TRBJ2-7, the V gene TRBV7-8; 9 bases are shared with TRBD2. The V gene end was trimmed by 5 bases and the J gene end by 2 bases; junction bases not matched to a gene: 16. There are 18 residues in the CDR3. The germline CDR1 and CDR2 sequences are SGHVS and FQNEAQ. The CDR3 nucleotides are TGTGCCAGCAGCCAGCCTGTGACTAGCGGAGGCACGACCTACGAGCAGTACTTC. This codes for CASSQPVTSGGTTYEQYF.

A few counts support this clone. Because it lacks the conserved phenylalanine or tryptophan at the end, this CDR3 is likely a read error. V is TRBV7-8 and J is TRBJ1-6; 9 positions agree with TRBD1. Unmatched junction bases numbered 12, after V lost 5 bases and J lost 10 bases. The germline CDR1 and CDR2 sequences are SGHVS and FQNEAQ. The CDR3 is made up of 16 amino acids. The CDR3 DNA reads TGTGCCAGCAGCCTTCATAGGGACAGGGCTACATCACCCCTCCACCTT. Protein: CASSLHRDRATSPLHL.